The 15 T cell receptor beta chains reported below all come from one sample, sequenced in a study of blood T cell repertoires in COVID-19. Method: immunoSEQ multiplex PCR; TCRdb's copy keeps in-frame clones and lacks some. The data hold under 250,000 clones, with approximately 80% observed a single time. Material: peripheral blood. These receptor sequences come from a man aged 80 or over with acute or convalescent COVID-19.

The chain carries TRBV5-1 and TRBJ2-3; D perhaps matches TRBD1 (6 bases). The V end was cut by 0 bases, the J end by 6 bases, with 14 bases between. CDR3 size: 15 residues. Germline CDR1 and CDR2: SGHRS and YFSETQ. CDR3 sequence reads: CASSLERLGADTQYF. In DNA, the CDR3 is TGCGCCAGCAGCTTGGAGAGATTGGGGGCGGATACGCAGTATTTT.

V usage is TRBV5-8 and J usage is TRBJ2-6; 9 bases are a match to TRBD1. This CDR3 is 19 amino acids long. Germline values: CDR1 SGHTS, CDR2 YDEGEE. J gave up 0 bases and V 3 bases, and 10 bases lay outside the gene matches. CDR3 amino acids: CASSSRDRDLFSGANVLTF. For the CDR3, the DNA is TGTGCCAGCAGCTCCCGGGACAGGGACCTTTTCTCTGGGGCCAACGTCCTGACTTTC.

This sequence joins TRBV7-9 and TRBJ2-7; tentative D call: TRBD2 (5 bases). Germline CDR1 SEHNR, CDR2 FQNEAQ (reference sequence). V was cut by 1 base and J by 12 bases, with 13 bases left in between. This CDR3 is built from 12 residues. The CDR3 bases are TGTGCCAGCAGCTTAGACGGGGTGGGAATGTACTTC. Its translation is CASSLDGVGMYF.

In regard to this clone: This same CDR3 is encoded by further DNA sequences in the sample. The CDR3 sequence is CASSFGQGGQPQHF. CDR3 DNA sequence: TGTGCCAGCAGCTTTGGACAGGGTGGACAGCCCCAGCATTTT. V and J are TRBV5-6 and TRBJ1-5; TRBD1 matches 8 bases. There are 14 residues in the CDR3. With 2 bases clipped from V and 7 bases from J, the junction kept 5 bases outside the gene matches. Germline assignment: CDR1 SGHDT and CDR2 YYEEEE.

The V call is TRBV5-4, the J call TRBJ1-2, with no clear D. V shed 4 bases and J shed 7 bases, with 20 bases lying between them. CDR1 is SGHNT, CDR2 YYREEE, per germline (reference sequence). CDR3 length: 15 residues. The CDR3 coding sequence is TGTGCCAGCAGCCCCGAATCCACGGACGGAGGTGGCTACACCTTC. Amino acid sequence: CASSPESTDGGGYTF. Based on the CDR3 plus reference TRBV5-4 and TRBJ1-2, the full variable domain is ETGVTQSPTHLIKTRGQQVTLRCSSQSGHNTVSWYQQALGQGPQFIFQYYREEENGRGNFPPRFSGLQFPNYSSELNVNALELDDSALYLCASSPESTDGGGYTFGSGTRLTVV.

The rearrangement links TRBV18 to TRBJ1-4, with D unresolved. V lost 6 bases to trimming and J lost 0 bases, with 14 bases between them. Germline V gene data show CDR1 as KGHSH and CDR2 as LQKENI. This CDR3 region has 16 residues. The CDR3 DNA reads TGTGCCAGCTCTACGCGGGTCAGCGCAACTAATGAAAAACTGTTTTTT. It yields the protein CASSTRVSATNEKLFF.

The chain has TRBV19 and TRBJ2-3; TRBD2 matches 12 bases. CDR1 is LNHDA and CDR2 is SQIVND in the germline V gene (reference sequence). This CDR3 region has 16 residues. The V segment lost 7 bases and the J segment 5 bases; nucleotides outside the gene matches: 10. DNA of the CDR3: TGTGCCAGTAAGGGGCTAGCGGGAGGGCAAAGAGATACGCAGTATTTT. This codes for CASKGLAGGQRDTQYF.

The chain carries TRBV6-5 and TRBJ2-3; the match to TRBD1 covers 7 bases. After removal of 7 bases from V and 8 bases from J, the junction contained 9 bases not matched to a gene. The CDR3 is 13 residues long. Germline loops: CDR1 MNHEY, CDR2 SVGAGI. The CDR3 loop reads CASISQGSGTQYF. The DNA for the CDR3 is TGTGCCAGCATTTCACAGGGGTCAGGTACGCAGTATTTT.

This clone came up a few times. The gene calls are TRBV28 and TRBJ2-3, with 8 bases aligning to TRBD2. V gave up 3 bases and J gave up 5 bases; unmatched junction bases: 10. Germline CDR1 reads MDHEN; CDR2 reads SYDVKM. The CDR3 runs 16 residues. Here the CDR3 reads CASSFPSSGARDTQYF. In nucleotides, the CDR3 is TGTGCCAGCAGTTTCCCCAGTAGCGGGGCGAGAGATACGCAGTATTTT. Using reference TRBV28 and TRBJ2-3 for the parts outside the CDR3, the full variable domain is DVKVTQSSRYLVKRTGEKVFLECVQDMDHENMFWYRQDPGLGLRLIYFSYDVKMKEKGDIPEGYSVSREKKERFSLILESASTNQTSMYLCASSFPSSGARDTQYFGPGTRLTVL.

The chain joins TRBV5-1 to TRBJ2-6; D unresolved. Trimming cost V 0 bases and J 0 bases, with 13 bases left between them. The CDR3 has 18 residues. From germline, CDR1 is SGHRS and CDR2 YFSETQ. CDR3 nucleotide sequence: TGCGCCAGCAGCTTGGCCGTCGCCCCGAGCTCTGGGGCCAACGTCCTGACTTTC. Protein: CASSLAVAPSSGANVLTF.

On this clone itself: This sample includes further DNA sequences coding for the same CDR3. The V call is TRBV5-1, the J call TRBJ2-3; D gene ambiguous. Deletions cut 0 bases from V and 3 bases from J, with 8 bases between. Germline V gene sequence: CDR1 SGHRS, CDR2 YFSETQ. This CDR3 has 14 amino acids. In DNA form, the CDR3 reads TGCGCCAGCAGCTTGGGACGGGTGACAGATACGCAGTATTTT. As protein: CASSLGRVTDTQYF.

The chain combines TRBV28 with TRBJ2-1; the D is unclear. Per germline, CDR1 MDHEN and CDR2 SYDVKM. The CDR3 is made up of 12 amino acids. The ends were cut back, 6 bases at V and 10 bases at J, with 13 bases in the middle. In DNA form, the CDR3 reads TGTGCCAGCAGGGATCCGATAGCAGAGCAGTTCTTC. Amino acid sequence: CASRDPIAEQFF. Combining the CDR3 with reference TRBV28 and TRBJ2-1 gives the whole variable domain DVKVTQSSRYLVKRTGEKVFLECVQDMDHENMFWYRQDPGLGLRLIYFSYDVKMKEKGDIPEGYSVSREKKERFSLILESASTNQTSMYLCASRDPIAEQFFGPGTRLTVL.

The rearrangement joins TRBV6-5 to TRBJ2-5; 9 positions match TRBD2. The CDR3 totals 13 residues. Germline CDR1 MNHEY, CDR2 SVGAGI. With 6 bases clipped from V and 3 bases from J, the junction kept 2 bases outside the gene matches. The CDR3 DNA follows: TGTGCCAGCAGGGGGACTAGCAAAGAGACCCAGTACTTC. Protein product: CASRGTSKETQYF.

The J gene is TRBJ2-2, the V gene TRBV5-1; TRBD2 might be the D (6 bases). Germline V gives CDR1 SGHRS, CDR2 YFSETQ. This CDR3 comprises 14 residues. Trimming stripped 4 bases from V and 0 bases from J, with 7 bases between. In DNA form, the CDR3 reads TGCGCCAGCAGCGCTAGCGCGAACACCGGGGAGCTGTTTTTT. Protein product: CASSASANTGELFF.

V usage is TRBV24-1 and J usage is TRBJ2-1; TRBD2 matches at 9 bases. V was pared by 1 base and J by 4 bases, with 4 bases of the junction left unmatched. The germline V gene encodes CDR1 KGHDR and CDR2 SFDVKD. This CDR3 is built from 16 residues. CDR3 loop: CATSDFKLAGYNEQFF. In DNA, the CDR3 is TGTGCCACCAGTGATTTTAAACTAGCGGGTTACAATGAGCAGTTCTTC.